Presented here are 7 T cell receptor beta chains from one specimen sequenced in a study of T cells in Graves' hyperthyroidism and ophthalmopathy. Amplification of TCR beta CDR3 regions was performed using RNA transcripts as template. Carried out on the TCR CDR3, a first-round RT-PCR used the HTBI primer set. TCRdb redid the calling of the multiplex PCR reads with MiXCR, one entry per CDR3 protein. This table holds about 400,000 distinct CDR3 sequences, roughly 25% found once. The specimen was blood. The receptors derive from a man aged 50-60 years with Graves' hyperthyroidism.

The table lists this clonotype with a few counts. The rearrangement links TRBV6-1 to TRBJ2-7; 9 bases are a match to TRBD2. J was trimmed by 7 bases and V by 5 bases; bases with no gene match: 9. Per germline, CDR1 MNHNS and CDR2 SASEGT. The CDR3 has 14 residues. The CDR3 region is CASSTGGRAQEQYF. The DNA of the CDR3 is TGTGCCAGCAGTACCGGCGGGAGGGCTCAAGAGCAGTACTTC.

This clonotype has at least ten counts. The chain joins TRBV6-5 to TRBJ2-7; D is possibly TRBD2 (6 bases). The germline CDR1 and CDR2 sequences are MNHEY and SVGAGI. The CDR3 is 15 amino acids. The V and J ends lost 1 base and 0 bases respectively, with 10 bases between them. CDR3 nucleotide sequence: TGTGCCAGCAGTTACTACCGGGGGAGCTCCTACGAGCAGTACTTC. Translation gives CASSYYRGSSYEQYF.

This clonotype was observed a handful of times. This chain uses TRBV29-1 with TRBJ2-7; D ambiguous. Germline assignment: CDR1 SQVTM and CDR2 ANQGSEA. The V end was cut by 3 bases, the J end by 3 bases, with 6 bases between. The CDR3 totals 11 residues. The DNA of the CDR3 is TGCAGCGTTGACCGGAGCTACGAGCAGTACTTC. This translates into CSVDRSYEQYF.

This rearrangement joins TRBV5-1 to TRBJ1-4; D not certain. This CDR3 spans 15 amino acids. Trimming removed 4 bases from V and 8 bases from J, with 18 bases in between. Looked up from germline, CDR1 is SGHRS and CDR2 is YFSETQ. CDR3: CASSNGAHGREKLFF. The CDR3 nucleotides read TGCGCCAGCAGCAATGGTGCACACGGGAGGGAAAAACTGTTTTTT.

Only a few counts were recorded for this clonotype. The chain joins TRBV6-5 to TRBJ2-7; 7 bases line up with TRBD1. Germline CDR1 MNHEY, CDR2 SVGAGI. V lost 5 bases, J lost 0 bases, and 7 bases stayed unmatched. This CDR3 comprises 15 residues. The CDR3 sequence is CASSISTGSSYEQYF. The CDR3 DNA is TGTGCCAGCAGTATATCGACAGGGAGCTCCTACGAGCAGTACTTC.

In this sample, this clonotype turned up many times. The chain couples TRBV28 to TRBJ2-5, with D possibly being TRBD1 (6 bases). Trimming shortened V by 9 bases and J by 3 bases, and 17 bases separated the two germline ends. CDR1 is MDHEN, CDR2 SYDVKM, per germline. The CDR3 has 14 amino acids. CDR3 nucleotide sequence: TGTGCCAGTGGCCGGGACACGAAAAAAGAGACCCAGTACTTC. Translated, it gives CASGRDTKKETQYF.

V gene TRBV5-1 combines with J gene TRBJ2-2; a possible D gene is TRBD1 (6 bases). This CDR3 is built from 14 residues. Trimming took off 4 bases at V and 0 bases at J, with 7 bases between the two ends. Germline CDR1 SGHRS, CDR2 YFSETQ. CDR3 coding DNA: TGCGCCAGCAGCACAGGGTCGAACACCGGGGAGCTGTTTTTT. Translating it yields CASSTGSNTGELFF.